Included here is one TCR beta chain sequence, with context. V dropped 1 base and J dropped 4 bases, with 10 bases sitting between them. Germline V gene sequence: CDR1 SEHNR, CDR2 FQNEAQ (reference sequence). The CDR3 sequence is 14 residues long. In assigning cohorts, the study relied on participant-reported clinical history. Using immunoSEQ multiplex PCR, the repertoire was profiled, and TCRdb retains in-frame clones only, with some absent. The sample carries some 200,000 clones, about 90% recorded once. This sample is part of a study of blood T cell repertoires in COVID-19. Study details: Both acute and convalescent COVID-19 samples were obtained from the United States, Italy and Spain. T cells, B-cell-depleted T cells, or PBMCs provided the cDNA or gDNA that served as material.

The rearrangement joins TRBV7-9 to TRBJ1-2, with a weak D call TRBD1 (5 bases). This sequence originates from a woman in her late teens or twenties who had recovered from COVID-19. Sequencing was performed on PBMCs or T cells enriched from blood (not recorded which). CDR3 residues: CASSLDGGGYGYTF. The CDR3 DNA follows: TGTGCCAGCAGCTTAGATGGGGGAGGCTATGGCTACACCTTC.